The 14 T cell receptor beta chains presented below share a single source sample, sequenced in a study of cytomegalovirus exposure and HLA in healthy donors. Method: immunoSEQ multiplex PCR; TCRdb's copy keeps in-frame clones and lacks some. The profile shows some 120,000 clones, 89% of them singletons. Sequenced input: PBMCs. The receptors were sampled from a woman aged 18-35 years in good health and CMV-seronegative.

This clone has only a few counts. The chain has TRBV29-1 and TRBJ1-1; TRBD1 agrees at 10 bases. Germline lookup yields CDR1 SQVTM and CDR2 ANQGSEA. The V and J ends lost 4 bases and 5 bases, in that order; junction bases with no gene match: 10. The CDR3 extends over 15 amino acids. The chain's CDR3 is CSVGTGGSLGTEAFF. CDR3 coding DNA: TGCAGCGTTGGGACAGGGGGAAGTTTGGGAACTGAAGCTTTCTTT.

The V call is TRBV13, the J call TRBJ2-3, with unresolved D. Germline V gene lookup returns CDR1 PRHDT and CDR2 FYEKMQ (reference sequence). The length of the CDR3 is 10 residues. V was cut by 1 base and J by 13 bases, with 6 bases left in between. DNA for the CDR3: TGTGCCAGCAGCTTAGCTCCTGAGTATTTT. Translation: CASSLAPEYF.

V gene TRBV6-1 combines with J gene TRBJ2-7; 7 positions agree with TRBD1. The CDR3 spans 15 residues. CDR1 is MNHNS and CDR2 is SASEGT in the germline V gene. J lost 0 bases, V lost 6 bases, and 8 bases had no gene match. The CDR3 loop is CASRAGTAFSYEQYV. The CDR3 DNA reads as TGTGCCAGCAGAGCCGGGACAGCATTCTCCTACGAGCAGTACGTC.

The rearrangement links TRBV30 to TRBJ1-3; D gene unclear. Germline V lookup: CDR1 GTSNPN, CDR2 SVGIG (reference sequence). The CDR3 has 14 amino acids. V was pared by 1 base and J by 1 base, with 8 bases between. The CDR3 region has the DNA TGTGCCTGGAGTGCCTCCAGATCTGGAAACACCATATATTTT. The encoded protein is CAWSASRSGNTIYF.

CDR3 residues: CASTRGLAGGQETQYF. The CDR3 DNA is TGTGCCAGCACCCGGGGACTAGCGGGAGGACAAGAGACCCAGTACTTC. The chain employs TRBV5-4 and TRBJ2-5, with 15 bases that match TRBD2. The CDR3 sequence is 16 residues long. V lost 6 bases to trimming and J lost 2 bases; unmatched junction nucleotides: 5. Germline V gene sequence: CDR1 SGHNT, CDR2 YYREEE (reference sequence).

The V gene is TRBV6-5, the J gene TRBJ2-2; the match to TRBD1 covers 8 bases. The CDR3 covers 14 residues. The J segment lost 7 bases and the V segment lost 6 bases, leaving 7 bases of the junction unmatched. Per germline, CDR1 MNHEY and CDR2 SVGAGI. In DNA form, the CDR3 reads TGTGCCAGCAGGGGACAGGCATTGGGCGGGGAGCTGTTTTTT. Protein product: CASRGQALGGELFF.

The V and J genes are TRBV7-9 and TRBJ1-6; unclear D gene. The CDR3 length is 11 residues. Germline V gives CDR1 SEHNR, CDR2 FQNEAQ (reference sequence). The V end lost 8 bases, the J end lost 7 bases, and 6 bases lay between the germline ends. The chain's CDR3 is CASAENSPLHF. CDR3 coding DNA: TGTGCCAGCGCGGAGAATTCACCCCTCCACTTT.

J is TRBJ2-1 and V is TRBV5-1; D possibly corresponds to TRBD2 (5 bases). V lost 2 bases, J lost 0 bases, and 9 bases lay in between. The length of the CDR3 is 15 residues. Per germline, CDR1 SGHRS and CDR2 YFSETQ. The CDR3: CASSFILDSYNEQFF. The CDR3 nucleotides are TGCGCCAGCAGCTTTATACTAGACTCCTACAATGAGCAGTTCTTC.

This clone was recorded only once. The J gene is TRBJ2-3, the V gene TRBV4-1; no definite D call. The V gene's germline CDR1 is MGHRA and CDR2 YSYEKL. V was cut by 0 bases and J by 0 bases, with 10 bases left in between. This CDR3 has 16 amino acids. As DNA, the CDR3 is TGCGCCAGCAGCCAAGAAGAGGCAGATAGCACAGATACGCAGTATTTT. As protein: CASSQEEADSTDTQYF.

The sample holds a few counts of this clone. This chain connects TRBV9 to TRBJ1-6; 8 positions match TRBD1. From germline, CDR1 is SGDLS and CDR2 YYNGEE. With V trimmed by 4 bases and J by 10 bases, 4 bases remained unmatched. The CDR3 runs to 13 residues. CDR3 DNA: TGTGCCAGCAGCCCCGACAGGGGATCACCCCTCCACTTT. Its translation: CASSPDRGSPLHF.

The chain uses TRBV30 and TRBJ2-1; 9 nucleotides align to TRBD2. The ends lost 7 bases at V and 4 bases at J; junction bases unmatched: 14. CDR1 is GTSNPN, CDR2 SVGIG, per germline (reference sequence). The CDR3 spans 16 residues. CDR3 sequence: CASTSGRLNFYNEQFF. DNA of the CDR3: TGTGCCTCTACTAGCGGGCGTCTCAATTTTTACAATGAGCAGTTCTTC.

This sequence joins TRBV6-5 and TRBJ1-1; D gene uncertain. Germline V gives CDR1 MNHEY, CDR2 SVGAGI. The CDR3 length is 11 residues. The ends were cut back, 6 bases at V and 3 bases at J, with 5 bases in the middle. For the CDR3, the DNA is TGTGCCAGCAGACAGCACACTGAAGCTTTCTTT. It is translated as CASRQHTEAFF.

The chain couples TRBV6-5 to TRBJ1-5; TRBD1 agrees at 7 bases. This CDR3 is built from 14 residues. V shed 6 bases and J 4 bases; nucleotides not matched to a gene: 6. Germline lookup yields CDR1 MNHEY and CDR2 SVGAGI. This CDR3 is CASSRQGSNQPQHF. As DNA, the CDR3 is TGTGCCAGCAGCAGACAGGGTTCTAATCAGCCCCAGCATTTT.

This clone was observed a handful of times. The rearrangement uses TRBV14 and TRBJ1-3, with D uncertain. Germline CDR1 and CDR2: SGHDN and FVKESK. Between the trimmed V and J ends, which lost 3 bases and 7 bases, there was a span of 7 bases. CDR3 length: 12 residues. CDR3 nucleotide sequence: TGTGCCAGCAGCCAGGGAGGCAACACCATATATTTT. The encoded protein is CASSQGGNTIYF.